The TCR beta chain described here comes from a study of blood T cells in healthy people across ages. There are a few counts of this clonotype. Germline CDR1 reads SGHTA; CDR2 reads FQGNSA. This CDR3 spans 14 amino acids. The J segment lost 7 bases and the V segment lost 5 bases, leaving 8 bases of the junction unmatched. Together with a sample-barcoded 5' primer, a J-beta primer mix was included in a second PCR lasting about 7 to 11 cycles. TCRdb independently ran MiXCR on the 5' RACE reads; one entry per CDR3 protein. Here the sample spans approximately 820,000 distinct CDR3 sequences, 40% to 50% being singletons.

The sequenced material came from blood. The source of this sequence is a man aged 55 to 70 in good health. This chain connects TRBV7-2 to TRBJ2-1; 7 positions match TRBD1. The CDR3, as DNA: TGTGCCAGCAGCGCCAGACAGGGAAGGAATGAGCAGTTCTTC. Translating gives CASSARQGRNEQFF.